A single sample is the source of the 17 T cell receptor beta chains below, sequenced in a study of shared clonotypes between healthy human individuals (TCRdb year 2020). The library was built by means of the immunoSEQ multiplex PCR assay. TCRdb took this table from immuneACCESS and kept in-frame rearrangements with V and J called. Such tables lack part of the clones; where checked against another copy, unresolved V genes explain under half of the gap, and the rest is unexplained. In this sample the table shows about 1.5 million clones, 95% to 99% of which occur a single time. The top ten hold roughly 0.4% of the sample. Material for sequencing was naive CD4+ T cells sorted from blood. The meaning of the sample's cell subset or site label: CD45RA+ positively selected. The source of these receptors is a man aged 25 to 45 in good health.

This chain joins TRBV4-1 and TRBJ2-3, with 12 bases aligning to TRBD2. CDR3 length equals 14 residues. Trimming removed 0 bases from V and 12 bases from J; junction bases left unmatched: 4. Germline V CDR1 and CDR2: MGHRA, YSYEKL. The CDR3: CASSQELAGGRQYF. For the CDR3, the DNA is TGCGCCAGCAGCCAAGAACTAGCGGGAGGCCGTCAGTATTTT.

The chain is built from TRBV11-2 and TRBJ2-3, with 14 bases that match TRBD2. The V and J ends lost 0 bases and 5 bases, in that order; junction bases with no gene match: 7. Germline CDR1 reads SGHAT; CDR2 reads FQNNGV. The CDR3 has 18 amino acids. CDR3 sequence (DNA): TGTGCCAGCAGCTTAGACCGAAAGACTAGCGGGAGGGGAGATACGCAGTATTTT. Protein sequence: CASSLDRKTSGRGDTQYF.

The rearrangement links TRBV7-2 to TRBJ1-5; D unclear. Between the trimmed V and J ends, which lost 4 bases and 1 base, there was a span of 8 bases. The CDR3 has 14 residues. The germline V gene encodes CDR1 SGHTA and CDR2 FQGNSA. The CDR3 here is CASSWATSNQPQHF. The CDR3 nucleotides read TGTGCCAGCAGCTGGGCAACCAGCAATCAGCCCCAGCATTTT.

The V and J genes are TRBV11-2 and TRBJ2-7; no clear D gene. CDR1 SGHAT and CDR2 FQNNGV come from the germline V gene. Trimming removed 6 bases from V and 5 bases from J, with 11 bases in between. CDR3 length: 12 amino acids. The CDR3 is CASRLTVHEQYF. CDR3 sequence (DNA): TGTGCCAGCAGACTTACAGTACACGAGCAGTACTTC.

Worth noting for this clone: Different DNA sequences within this sample yield the same CDR3. This chain joins TRBV29-1 and TRBJ1-2; TRBD1 aligns across 7 bases. CDR1 is SQVTM and CDR2 is ANQGSEA in the germline V gene. V dropped 5 bases and J dropped 3; count of bases not matched to a gene: 3. This CDR3 has 12 residues. Here the CDR3 DNA reads TGCAGCGTTAGGCAGGGGGACTATGGCTACACCTTC. Protein: CSVRQGDYGYTF. Filled out from reference TRBV29-1 and TRBJ1-2, the complete variable domain reads SAVISQKPSRDICQRGTSLTIQCQVDSQVTMMFWYRQQPGQSLTLIATANQGSEATYESGFVIDKFPISRPNLTFSTLTVSNMSPEDSSIYLCSVRQGDYGYTFGSGTRLTVV.

The chain carries TRBV27 and TRBJ2-7; no reliable D call. The CDR3 is made up of 11 amino acids. The V end was cut by 6 bases, the J end by 3 bases, with 6 bases between. Germline V CDR1 and CDR2: MNHEY, SMNVEV (reference sequence). The CDR3 protein is CASSPIYEQYF. In DNA, the CDR3 is TGTGCCAGCAGCCCGATCTACGAGCAGTACTTC.

This clone is a singleton in its sample. The chain uses TRBV6-5 and TRBJ1-1, with a weak D call TRBD1 (6 bases). Germline loops: CDR1 MNHEY, CDR2 SVGAGI. CDR3 length: 13 residues. V was shortened by 5 bases and J by 1 base, with 8 bases between the two germline ends. The CDR3 DNA sequence: TGTGCCAGCAGTGTACAGGGGAACACTGAAGCTTTCTTT. This encodes CASSVQGNTEAFF.

The chain couples TRBV20-1 to TRBJ2-5; D may be TRBD1 (5 bases). Germline assignment: CDR1 DFQATT and CDR2 SNEGSKA (reference sequence). The CDR3 is 11 residues long. V was cut by 3 bases and J by 7 bases, with 9 bases left in between. For the CDR3, the DNA is TGCAGTGCTAGCGCTCAGGGGACCCAGTACTTC. Amino acid sequence: CSASAQGTQYF.

With regard to this clone: Other DNA variants within this sample encode the same CDR3. The chain combines TRBV7-9 with TRBJ2-5, with 11 bases matching TRBD2. The CDR3 has 13 residues. Germline CDR1 SEHNR, CDR2 FQNEAQ (reference sequence). The J segment lost 5 bases and the V segment lost 4 bases, leaving 0 bases of the junction unmatched. The CDR3 nucleotides read TGTGCCAGCAGCTCTAGCGGGAGGGAGACCCAGTACTTC. As protein: CASSSSGRETQYF.

The chain couples TRBV18 to TRBJ2-3; D perhaps matches TRBD2 (5 bases). Trimming took off 3 bases at V and 6 bases at J, with 16 bases between the two ends. Looked up from germline, CDR1 is KGHSH and CDR2 is LQKENI. This CDR3 spans 15 amino acids. The CDR3 DNA reads TGTGCCAGCTCACCGCTGGGAATTCCGGGGGATACGCAGTATTTT. As protein: CASSPLGIPGDTQYF.

This chain joins TRBV5-6 and TRBJ2-1; TRBD2 matches at 12 bases. Trimming took 4 bases from V and 1 from J; bases not matched to a gene: 6. This CDR3 spans 17 amino acids. Germline assignment: CDR1 SGHDT and CDR2 YYEEEE. The CDR3 here is CASSMRTSGISYNEQFF. In nucleotides, the CDR3 is TGTGCCAGCAGCATGCGGACTAGCGGGATTTCCTACAATGAGCAGTTCTTC.

This rearrangement joins TRBV11-3 to TRBJ2-2; TRBD2 aligns across 16 bases. This CDR3 comprises 18 residues. The V segment lost 4 bases and the J segment 5 bases; nucleotides outside the gene matches: 7. Germline-derived CDR1 and CDR2 are SGHNT and YENEEA. CDR3 amino acids: CASSSGLAGGPYTGELFF. CDR3 in DNA: TGTGCCAGCAGCTCGGGACTAGCGGGAGGGCCTTATACCGGGGAGCTGTTTTTT.

The chain has TRBV7-2 and TRBJ2-5, with TRBD2 identical over 9 bases. Trimming cost V 6 bases and J 0 bases; bases outside gene matches: 5. CDR1 is SGHTA, CDR2 FQGNSA, per germline. This CDR3 contains 15 residues. The CDR3 DNA reads TGTGCCAGCAGGAGGCGGGAGGGTGACCAAGAGACCCAGTACTTC. Translating it yields CASRRREGDQETQYF.

Concerning this clone itself: The same CDR3 also results from other DNA sequences found in this sample. This sequence joins TRBV7-2 and TRBJ2-1, with a tentative D call TRBD1 (7 bases). CDR3 length equals 15 residues. The germline V and J ends were trimmed by 2 bases and 1 base, with 9 bases remaining between them. Germline V gene data show CDR1 as SGHTA and CDR2 as FQGNSA. CDR3 nucleotides: TGTGCCAGCAGCTTATCAGGGGGGTCCTACAATGAGCAGTTCTTC. This gives the protein CASSLSGGSYNEQFF.

This rearrangement joins TRBV28 to TRBJ2-5, with 11 bases that match TRBD2. Germline V gene lookup returns CDR1 MDHEN and CDR2 SYDVKM. The CDR3 runs to 23 residues. Losses at the gene ends were 5 bases for V and 2 bases for J; bases not matched to a gene: 28. CDR3 in amino acids: CASSLPDPQGVAGGRAPQETQYF. The CDR3 coding sequence is TGTGCCAGCAGTCTCCCGGATCCCCAAGGGGTAGCGGGAGGGCGTGCTCCTCAAGAGACCCAGTACTTC. Drawing the rest from reference TRBV28 and TRBJ2-5, the complete variable domain is DVKVTQSSRYLVKRTGEKVFLECVQDMDHENMFWYRQDPGLGLRLIYFSYDVKMKEKGDIPEGYSVSREKKERFSLILESASTNQTSMYLCASSLPDPQGVAGGRAPQETQYFGPGTRLLVL.

This chain links TRBV28 with TRBJ2-3; D is undetermined. The CDR3 is 12 residues long. Trimming cost V 5 bases and J 6 bases, with 9 bases left between them. Germline values: CDR1 MDHEN, CDR2 SYDVKM. CDR3 coding DNA: TGTGCCAGCAGTCCTCCTGGGGATACGCAGTATTTT. Protein product: CASSPPGDTQYF.

V and J are TRBV6-6 and TRBJ2-7; 9 bases agree with TRBD2. The CDR3 has 14 residues. V trimming: 6 bases; J trimming: 7 bases; junction bases outside the gene matches: 10. Germline CDR1 MNHNY, CDR2 SVGAGI (reference sequence). The CDR3 loop is CASSRASGIVEQYF. The CDR3 DNA reads TGTGCCAGCAGCCGAGCTAGCGGGATCGTGGAGCAGTACTTC.